These 28 T cell receptor beta chains originate from one sample sequenced in a study of T-cell memory formation after mild COVID-19. TCRdb re-called the 5' RACE reads with MiXCR, one entry per CDR3 protein. The sample has about 260,000 distinct CDR3 sequences, roughly 8.2% seen once. Sequenced sample: PBMCs or a T cell subset sorted from them (not recorded which). The receptors derive from a man in his late teens or twenties who had mild COVID-19 (a few samples of this study predate the infection). Cell type and time point are not known.

This clonotype was found many times. The genes are TRBV7-2 and TRBJ2-2; the match to TRBD1 covers 7 bases. V lost 3 bases, J lost 4 bases, and 5 bases stayed unmatched. The CDR3 contains 15 residues. Germline assignment: CDR1 SGHTA and CDR2 FQGNSA. The CDR3 bases are TGTGCCAGCAGCTTCCGGACAGGCGTCACCGGGGAGCTGTTTTTT. This gives the protein CASSFRTGVTGELFF. Based on the CDR3 plus reference TRBV7-2 and TRBJ2-2, the full variable domain is GAGVSQSPSNKVTEKGKDVELRCDPISGHTALYWYRQSLGQGLEFLIYFQGNSAPDKSGLPSDRFSAERTGGSVSTLTIQRTQQEDSAVYLCASSFRTGVTGELFFGEGSRLTVL.

This clonotype was picked up a small number of times. The gene calls are TRBV29-1 and TRBJ2-2; 9 positions agree with TRBD1. The CDR3 extends over 15 amino acids. V trimming: 3 bases; J trimming: 6 bases; junction bases outside the gene matches: 8. CDR1 is SQVTM, CDR2 ANQGSEA, per germline. The CDR3 sequence: CSVETGQGIAGELFF. The CDR3 nucleotides are TGCAGCGTTGAGACGGGACAGGGTATCGCCGGGGAGCTGTTTTTT.

The chain is built from TRBV4-2 and TRBJ2-1, with D possibly being TRBD2 (6 bases). Germline V gene sequence: CDR1 LGHNA, CDR2 YNFKEQ. The V and J ends lost 1 base and 6 bases respectively, with 10 bases between them. This CDR3 contains 14 residues. As DNA, the CDR3 is TGTGCCAGCAGCCAAGCCCTGGGGGGCAATGAGCAGTTCTTC. Translated, it gives CASSQALGGNEQFF.

This clonotype has just a few counts. This chain connects TRBV5-1 to TRBJ1-5; D gene uncertain. The germline V and J ends were trimmed by 0 bases and 0 bases, with 13 bases remaining between them. The CDR3 totals 17 residues. The germline V gene has CDR1 SGHRS and CDR2 YFSETQ. The CDR3 sequence is CASSLAPTENSNQPQHF. The CDR3 DNA follows: TGCGCCAGCAGCTTGGCTCCGACTGAGAATAGCAATCAGCCCCAGCATTTT.

This clonotype was picked up many times. The J gene is TRBJ2-1, the V gene TRBV5-1; D not certain. The CDR3 totals 14 residues. Trimming shortened V by 2 bases and J by 1 base, and 7 bases separated the two germline ends. Germline-derived CDR1 and CDR2 are SGHRS and YFSETQ. The CDR3 DNA is TGCGCCAGCAGCTTTGAGTATTCCTACAATGAGCAGTTCTTC. Its translation is CASSFEYSYNEQFF.

The chain employs TRBV29-1 and TRBJ2-3; D possibly uses TRBD1 or TRBD2 (6 bases each). This CDR3 region has 15 residues. Germline V CDR1 and CDR2: SQVTM, ANQGSEA. Trimming left V 4 bases short and J 2 bases short, with 16 bases between. The CDR3 coding sequence is TGCAGCGTTGGGGGGGCCTACATTTTCACAGATACGCAGTATTTT. This codes for CSVGGAYIFTDTQYF.

V gene TRBV2 combines with J gene TRBJ2-1; 9 bases align to TRBD2. The germline gives CDR1 SNHLY, CDR2 FYNNEI. With V trimmed by 3 bases and J by 9 bases, 9 bases remained unmatched. The CDR3 is 15 amino acids. Here the CDR3 reads CASSELAGSSGEQFF. The CDR3 region has the DNA TGTGCCAGCAGTGAGCTAGCGGGGTCTTCGGGTGAGCAGTTCTTC.

V gene TRBV6-1 combines with J gene TRBJ1-5; D gene uncertain. This CDR3 comprises 13 residues. CDR1 and CDR2 from the germline V gene are MNHNS and SASEGT. Between the trimmed V and J ends, which lost 8 bases and 3 bases, there was a span of 11 bases. The CDR3 is CASGVRANQPQHF. For the CDR3, the DNA is TGTGCCAGCGGGGTTAGGGCCAATCAGCCCCAGCATTTT.

This clonotype was detected only a few times. The rearrangement links TRBV5-1 to TRBJ1-5, with D hard to call. This CDR3 comprises 14 residues. The ends were cut back, 0 bases at V and 3 bases at J, with 7 bases in the middle. Germline CDR1 reads SGHRS; CDR2 reads YFSETQ. CDR3 sequence reads: CASSLDGINQPQHF. CDR3 coding DNA: TGCGCCAGCAGCTTGGACGGGATCAATCAGCCCCAGCATTTT.

This clonotype has just a few counts. This chain connects TRBV5-1 to TRBJ2-3; possible D gene TRBD2, 7 bases. The CDR3 consists of 15 residues. In germline, CDR1 is SGHRS, CDR2 YFSETQ. V gave up 6 bases and J gave up 3 bases, with 17 bases separating them. In DNA form, the CDR3 reads TGCGCCAGCACTTTCACGGGGGGCGGGACAGATACGCAGTATTTT. Amino acid sequence: CASTFTGGGTDTQYF.

This clonotype was recorded many times. The chain combines TRBV5-6 with TRBJ1-1; D is ambiguous. Germline V gene lookup returns CDR1 SGHDT and CDR2 YYEEEE. The CDR3 runs 12 residues. Trimming took 1 base from V and 7 from J, leaving 8 bases between them. CDR3 DNA: TGTGCCAGCAGCTTGTACGGGTTTGAAGCTTTCTTT. Its protein product is CASSLYGFEAFF.

This clonotype occurred many times. The V call is TRBV28, the J call TRBJ2-7; 7 bases agree with TRBD2. The CDR3 length is 12 residues. After removal of 8 bases from V and 3 bases from J, the junction contained 4 bases not matched to a gene. Germline V CDR1 and CDR2: MDHEN, SYDVKM. The CDR3 nucleotides are TGTGCCAGCTCGGGGGGAGTCTACGAGCAGTACGTC. As protein: CASSGGVYEQYV.

The chain uses TRBV27 and TRBJ1-2; TRBD1 might be the D (5 bases). The V and J ends lost 7 bases and 4 bases respectively, with 16 bases between them. CDR3 length: 14 amino acids. From germline, CDR1 is MNHEY and CDR2 SMNVEV (reference sequence). CDR3 sequence reads: CASKPGTQGYGYTF. CDR3 coding DNA: TGTGCCAGCAAGCCCGGAACTCAGGGCTATGGCTACACCTTC.

The chain is built from TRBV6-2 or TRBV6-3 and TRBJ2-7, with D possibly matching TRBD1 (6 bases). Germline CDR1 MNHEY, CDR2 SVGEGT. Trimming stripped 8 bases from V and 3 bases from J, with 11 bases between. The CDR3 contains 12 residues. The CDR3 here is CASGKQGYEQYV. CDR3 nucleotides: TGTGCCAGCGGTAAACAGGGCTACGAGCAGTACGTC.

This clonotype was detected a few times. The chain joins TRBV6-2 or TRBV6-3 to TRBJ2-7, with TRBD1 identical over 11 bases. V lost 5 bases, J lost 4 bases, and 13 bases stayed unmatched. The CDR3 is 17 amino acids. The germline V gene encodes CDR1 MNHEY and CDR2 SVGEGT. The chain's CDR3 is CASSAAAGTGGFYEQYV. The CDR3 DNA is TGTGCCAGCAGTGCGGCCGCCGGGACAGGGGGTTTTTACGAGCAGTACGTC.

In its sample, this clonotype was seen a few times. The rearrangement joins TRBV18 to TRBJ1-5; D is possibly TRBD1 (5 bases). Germline CDR1 KGHSH, CDR2 LQKENI. Trimming cost V 0 bases and J 1 base, with 10 bases left between them. This CDR3 has 16 residues. This CDR3 reads CASSPPNEGSNQPQHF. The CDR3 DNA is TGTGCCAGCTCACCACCAAATGAGGGGAGCAATCAGCCCCAGCATTTT.

Ten or more counts support this clonotype. J is TRBJ2-4 and V is TRBV9, with D perhaps matching TRBD1 (5 bases). The CDR3 totals 13 residues. V was cut by 0 bases and J by 6 bases, with 7 bases left in between. CDR1 SGDLS and CDR2 YYNGEE come from the germline V gene. CDR3 DNA sequence: TGTGCCAGCAGCGTAGGAAGGGGAAACATTCAGTACTTC. Translating it yields CASSVGRGNIQYF.

This clonotype was observed a handful of times. The rearrangement links TRBV28 to TRBJ1-2; 11 bases match TRBD1. Germline V gives CDR1 MDHEN, CDR2 SYDVKM. This CDR3 contains 16 residues. J gave up 4 bases and V 5 bases, and 9 bases lay outside the gene matches. CDR3 DNA: TGTGCCAGCAGTGACGGACAGGGGGCGTTGAGCTATGGCTACACCTTC. As protein: CASSDGQGALSYGYTF.

This clonotype was picked up many times. The rearrangement links TRBV25-1 to TRBJ2-5; 10 bases are shared with TRBD2. V dropped 1 base and J dropped 1; count of bases not matched to a gene: 3. Germline V gene data show CDR1 as MGHDK and CDR2 as SYGVNS. There are 16 residues in the CDR3. CDR3 DNA: TGTGCCAGCAGTGAATCGCTAGCGGGGGCCCAAGAGACCCAGTACTTC. It translates to CASSESLAGAQETQYF. Supplemented by reference TRBV25-1 and TRBJ2-5, the full variable domain reads EADIYQTPRYLVIGTGKKITLECSQTMGHDKMYWYQQDPGMELHLIHYSYGVNSTEKGDLSSESTVSRIRTEHFPLTLESARPSHTSQYLCASSESLAGAQETQYFGPGTRLLVL.

The chain recombines TRBV4-1 with TRBJ2-1; 13 bases align to TRBD2. Germline values: CDR1 MGHRA, CDR2 YSYEKL. This CDR3 region has 16 residues. V was clipped by 2 bases and J by 4 bases; unmatched bases: 2. Here the CDR3 DNA reads TGCGCCAGCAGCCAACGACTAGCGGGGGGTTACAATGAGCAGTTCTTC. Protein product: CASSQRLAGGYNEQFF.

This clonotype was seen a few times. V gene TRBV11-2 combines with J gene TRBJ2-5, with 13 bases aligning to TRBD2. The J segment lost 0 bases and the V segment lost 4 bases, leaving 8 bases of the junction unmatched. Germline V lookup: CDR1 SGHAT, CDR2 FQNNGV. The CDR3 runs to 18 residues. The CDR3 sequence: CASSSRTSGGVYQETQYF. CDR3 DNA: TGTGCCAGCAGCTCCCGGACTAGCGGGGGAGTGTACCAAGAGACCCAGTACTTC. The entire variable domain, with the rest obtained from reference TRBV11-2 and TRBJ2-5, is as follows: EAGVAQSPRYKIIEKRQSVAFWCNPISGHATLYWYQQILGQGPKLLIQFQNNGVVDDSQLPKDRFSAERLKGVDSTLKIQPAKLEDSAVYLCASSSRTSGGVYQETQYFGPGTRLLVL.

This clonotype appeared a few times. The CDR3 nucleotides are TGCGCCAGCAGCCATGACACATACAATGAGCAGTTCTTC. It translates to CASSHDTYNEQFF. The gene calls are TRBV4-3 and TRBJ2-1; D unclear. The germline V gene encodes CDR1 LGHNA and CDR2 YSLEER. Trimming pared 3 bases from V and 4 bases from J, leaving 7 bases between. CDR3 size: 13 residues.

The rearrangement links TRBV7-2 to TRBJ2-1; D perhaps matches TRBD2 (5 bases). CDR1 is SGHTA, CDR2 FQGNSA, per germline. V was cut by 3 bases and J by 8 bases, with 8 bases left in between. The CDR3 consists of 12 residues. The CDR3 nucleotides are TGTGCCAGCAGCTTGGACTGGGATGAGCAGTTCTTC. This translates into CASSLDWDEQFF. Using reference TRBV7-2 and TRBJ2-1 for the parts outside the CDR3, the full variable domain is GAGVSQSPSNKVTEKGKDVELRCDPISGHTALYWYRQSLGQGLEFLIYFQGNSAPDKSGLPSDRFSAERTGGSVSTLTIQRTQQEDSAVYLCASSLDWDEQFFGPGTRLTVL.

This clonotype was found once. This chain uses TRBV6-4 with TRBJ2-7, with D tentatively TRBD1 (6 bases). The ends were cut back, 7 bases at V and 5 bases at J, with 18 bases in the middle. Germline assignment: CDR1 MRHNA and CDR2 SNTAGT. This CDR3 has 14 amino acids. CDR3 sequence: CASNGQGPTDEQYV. The CDR3 region has the DNA TGTGCCAGCAATGGGCAGGGGCCCACGGACGAGCAGTACGTC.

The rearrangement links TRBV28 to TRBJ2-7; the D gene is possibly TRBD2 (6 bases). Trimming cost V 5 bases and J 7 bases, with 21 bases left between them. The CDR3 has 15 amino acids. Germline V gene sequence: CDR1 MDHEN, CDR2 SYDVKM. CDR3 loop: CASSPSRTTLPEQYV. The CDR3 DNA sequence: TGTGCCAGCAGTCCCTCCCGGACTACCCTTCCGGAGCAGTACGTC.

This clonotype was seen at least ten times. The V call is TRBV20-1, the J call TRBJ1-4; D remains ambiguous. Germline V lookup: CDR1 DFQATT, CDR2 SNEGSKA (reference sequence). V gave up 0 bases and J gave up 13 bases, with 12 bases separating them. The CDR3 sequence is 12 residues long. The DNA for the CDR3 is TGCAGTGCTAGAGATTTTGGCCAAACACTGTTTTTT. Translation: CSARDFGQTLFF.

V usage is TRBV6-2 or TRBV6-3 and J usage is TRBJ2-1; D not certain. The CDR3 contains 12 residues. Germline V gene lookup returns CDR1 MNHEY and CDR2 SVGEGT. Trimming stripped 8 bases from V and 2 bases from J, with 7 bases between. The CDR3 loop reads CASGEPYNEQFF. The CDR3 nucleotides are TGTGCCAGCGGGGAACCCTACAATGAGCAGTTCTTC.

The gene calls are TRBV5-8 and TRBJ1-4; D is ambiguous. The CDR3 runs 14 residues. The V and J ends lost 0 bases and 8 bases respectively, with 11 bases between them. The germline CDR1 and CDR2 sequences are SGHTS and YDEGEE. CDR3 loop: CASSLVLGREKLFF. CDR3 nucleotide sequence: TGTGCCAGCAGCTTGGTTCTAGGACGAGAAAAACTGTTTTTT.